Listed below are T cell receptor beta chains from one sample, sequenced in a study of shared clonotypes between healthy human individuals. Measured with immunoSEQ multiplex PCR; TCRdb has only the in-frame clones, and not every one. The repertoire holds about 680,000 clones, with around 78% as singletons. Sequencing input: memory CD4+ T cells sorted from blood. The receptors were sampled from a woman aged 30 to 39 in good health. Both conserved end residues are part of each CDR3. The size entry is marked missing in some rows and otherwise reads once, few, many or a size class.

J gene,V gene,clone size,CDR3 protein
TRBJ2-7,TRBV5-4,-,CASSSSGTYEQYF
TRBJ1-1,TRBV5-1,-,CASSEGQHPGTEAFF
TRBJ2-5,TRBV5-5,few,CASSLDFLGQLETQYF
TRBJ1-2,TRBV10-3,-,CAISGQGRANYGYTF
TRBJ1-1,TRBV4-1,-,CASSQPRGTGNTEAFF
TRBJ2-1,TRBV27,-,CASSSGTGRPNEQFF
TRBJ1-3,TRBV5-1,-,CASSAGTAGNTIYF
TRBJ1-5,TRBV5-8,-,CASSLGSSYYSNQPQHF
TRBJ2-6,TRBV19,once,CASTSGGIGNLGANVLTF
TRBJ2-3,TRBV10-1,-,CASSAPGGGTDTQYF
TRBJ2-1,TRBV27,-,CASSLQVRATSEQFF
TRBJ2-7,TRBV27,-,CASSLSSGSYEQYF
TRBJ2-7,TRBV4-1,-,CASSQGHGGLRAYEQYF
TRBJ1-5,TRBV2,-,CASSEGRLSNQPQHF
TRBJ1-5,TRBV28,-,CASRRDSNQPQHF
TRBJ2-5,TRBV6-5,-,CASGRVETQYF
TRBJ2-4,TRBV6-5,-,CASSGQGIAKNIQYF
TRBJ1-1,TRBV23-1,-,CASSWGISGTEAFF
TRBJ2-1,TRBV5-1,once,CASSLGGYEQFF
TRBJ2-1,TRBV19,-,CASSPRTTHNEQFF
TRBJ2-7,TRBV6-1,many,CASSGSGTGPYEQYF
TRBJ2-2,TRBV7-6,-,CATLAGGRGSGELFF
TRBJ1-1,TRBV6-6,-,CASSDTEAFF
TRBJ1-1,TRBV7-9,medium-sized,CASSPLWTGVNTEAFF
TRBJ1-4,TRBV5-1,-,CASSLDGGIVEKLFF
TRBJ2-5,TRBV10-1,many,CASSQQFQETQYF
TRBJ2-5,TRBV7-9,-,CASSFFRGRETQYF
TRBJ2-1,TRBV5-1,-,CASSLVRDHEQFF
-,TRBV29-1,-,CSGQGAHEQYF
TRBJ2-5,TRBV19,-,CASNNRGPKETQYF
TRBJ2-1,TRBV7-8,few,CASSLPRRDEQFF
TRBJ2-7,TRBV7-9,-,CASSLEPSRSYEQYF
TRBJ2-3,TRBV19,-,CASRGGLAGFGDTQYF
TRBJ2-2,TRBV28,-,CASSWQGNTGELFF
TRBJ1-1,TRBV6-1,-,CASSPAWGGTEAFF
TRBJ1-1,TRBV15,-,CATSTWGGPNTEAFF
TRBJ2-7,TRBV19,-,CASSTSAGGREYF
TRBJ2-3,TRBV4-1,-,CASSHGRLPGTDTQYF
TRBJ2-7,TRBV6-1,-,CASSARTSGIVSYEQYF
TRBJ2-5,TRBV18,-,CASSPRSGHSFLETQYF
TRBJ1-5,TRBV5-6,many,CASSFYGQKNQPQHF
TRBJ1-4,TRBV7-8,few,CASSLARGNEKLFF
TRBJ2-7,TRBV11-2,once,CASSFMDRTYEQYF
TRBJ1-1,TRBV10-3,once,CAISPTVNTEAFF
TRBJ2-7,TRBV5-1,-,CASSPDPPGQGSEQYF
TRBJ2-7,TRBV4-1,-,CASSQVGLAGEVQYF
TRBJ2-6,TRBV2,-,CASSSPGSGANVLTF
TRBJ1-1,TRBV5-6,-,CASSWGRGWTEAFF
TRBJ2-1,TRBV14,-,CASSPLGSSYNEQFF
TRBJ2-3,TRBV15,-,CATSRASGRSTDTQYF
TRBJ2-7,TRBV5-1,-,CASSPTLAGGASYEQYF
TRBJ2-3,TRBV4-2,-,CASSQRLAGFTDTQYF
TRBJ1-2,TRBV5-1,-,CASSLGREVAGYTF
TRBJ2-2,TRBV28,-,CASSLAGAGTGELFF
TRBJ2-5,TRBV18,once,CASSPVGGETQYF
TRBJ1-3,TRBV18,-,CASSPTSSGNTIYF
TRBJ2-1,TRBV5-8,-,CASSLRTGNYNEQFF
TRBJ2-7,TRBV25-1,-,CASSPNIGVSYEQYF
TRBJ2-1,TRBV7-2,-,CASSSPGLAKNEQFF